The next 12 T cell receptor beta chains were all read from a single sample in a study of blood T cell repertoires in COVID-19 (dated by TCRdb to the early 2020s). The protocol used for the library was the immunoSEQ multiplex PCR assay. This immuneACCESS table, as held by TCRdb, lists in-frame sequences with V and J called but not all clones. Of the missing ones, under half trace to an unresolved V gene in checked studies; the others have no known cause. A total of around 280,000 clones appear in this sample, 75% to 90% of them only once. In total, the top ten clones hold approximately 2% of the sample. Material: peripheral blood. The receptors stem from a woman in her thirties who had recovered from COVID-19.

The genes are TRBV28 and TRBJ1-2; 9 nucleotides align to TRBD1. Germline CDR1 reads MDHEN; CDR2 reads SYDVKM. This CDR3 spans 17 amino acids. Unmatched junction bases numbered 17, after V lost 5 bases and J lost 7 bases. The CDR3 bases are TGTGCCAGCAGTCTGACCGGGACAGGGAAAAGGTGGGGTGGCTACACCTTC. As protein: CASSLTGTGKRWGGYTF.

The chain combines TRBV19 with TRBJ2-3, with 12 bases that match TRBD2. V lost 4 bases, J lost 2 bases, and 4 bases stayed unmatched. Looked up from germline, CDR1 is LNHDA and CDR2 is SQIVND (reference sequence). This CDR3 is 16 amino acids long. CDR3 DNA: TGTGCCAGTAGTACGGGACTAGCGGGTCTCACAGATACGCAGTATTTT. Amino acid sequence: CASSTGLAGLTDTQYF.

In this sample, this clone turned up once. This chain links TRBV9 with TRBJ1-2; 7 positions match TRBD1. The germline CDR1 and CDR2 sequences are SGDLS and YYNGEE. This CDR3 contains 17 residues. V shed 0 bases and J 4 bases; nucleotides not matched to a gene: 12. CDR3 nucleotide sequence: TGTGCCAGCAGCGTAGGGGTAGAGGGGGCTAGGAGCTATGGCTACACCTTC. Translation gives CASSVGVEGARSYGYTF.

V is TRBV6-5 and J is TRBJ1-1; weak D call: TRBD1 (5 bases). V dropped 3 bases and J dropped 5 bases, with 13 bases sitting between them. Germline CDR1 and CDR2: MNHEY and SVGAGI. This CDR3 is 14 amino acids long. CDR3: CASSYFGGGTEAFF. In nucleotides, the CDR3 is TGTGCCAGCAGTTATTTCGGGGGGGGAACTGAAGCTTTCTTT.

V gene TRBV19 combines with J gene TRBJ1-1, with 9 bases aligning to TRBD1. Germline V gene sequence: CDR1 LNHDA, CDR2 SQIVND (reference sequence). The CDR3 sequence is 16 residues long. J gave up 5 bases and V 5 bases, and 12 bases lay outside the gene matches. CDR3 coding DNA: TGTGCCAGTAGTCCAGGCGGGACAGGGTCATGGACTGAAGCTTTCTTT. Protein: CASSPGGTGSWTEAFF.

Here the CDR3 reads CASSFSSLEEQYF. The CDR3 DNA reads TGTGCCAGCAGTTTTAGCTCCCTGGAAGAGCAGTACTTC. This chain connects TRBV27 to TRBJ2-7; D gene uncertain. This CDR3 has 13 residues. V gave up 3 bases and J gave up 7 bases, with 13 bases separating them. Germline assignment: CDR1 MNHEY and CDR2 SMNVEV (reference sequence).

The chain carries TRBV3-1 (or the pseudogene TRBV3-2) and TRBJ1-1; 7 bases line up with TRBD1. The germline CDR1 and CDR2 sequences are LGHDT and YNNKEL (reference sequence). The CDR3 loop spans 15 amino acids. Trimming at V came to 4 bases and at J to 0 bases, leaving 5 bases not matched to a gene. The DNA for the CDR3 is TGTGCCAGCAGCCTAATGGGACAGATGAACACTGAAGCTTTCTTT. It is translated as CASSLMGQMNTEAFF.

The CDR3 protein is CASRPGQPLGEQFF. CDR3 coding DNA: TGTGCCAGCAGACCCGGACAGCCCTTAGGGGAGCAGTTCTTC. The gene calls are TRBV6-5 and TRBJ2-1; possibly TRBD1 for D (6 bases). This CDR3 has 14 amino acids. Germline lookup yields CDR1 MNHEY and CDR2 SVGAGI. Trimming left V 6 bases short and J 10 bases short, with 19 bases between.

This clone was detected only a few times. V is TRBV19 and J is TRBJ1-6; 7 bases are a match to TRBD1. The length of the CDR3 is 13 residues. After removal of 6 bases from V and 6 bases from J, the junction contained 2 bases not matched to a gene. Germline-derived CDR1 and CDR2 are LNHDA and SQIVND (reference sequence). The CDR3 protein is CASRGTANSPLHF. The CDR3 nucleotides are TGTGCCAGTAGAGGGACAGCTAATTCACCCCTCCACTTT.

This chain joins TRBV6-6 and TRBJ2-3; the match to TRBD1 covers 7 bases. V gave up 0 bases and J gave up 6 bases; unmatched junction bases: 9. Germline V lookup: CDR1 MNHNY, CDR2 SVGAGI (reference sequence). The CDR3 runs 16 residues. The CDR3 is CASSYSGQAARDTQYF. The CDR3 bases are TGTGCCAGCAGTTACTCCGGACAGGCGGCCAGGGATACGCAGTATTTT.

In its sample, this clone was seen once. Other DNA sequences in this sample translate to the same CDR3. This chain connects TRBV5-1 to TRBJ2-5; D might be TRBD1 (5 bases). Germline V gives CDR1 SGHRS, CDR2 YFSETQ. This CDR3 is 13 amino acids long. With 2 bases removed from V and 2 bases from J, the gap between germline ends came to 7 bases. CDR3 DNA: TGCGCCAGCAGCTTATCAGGGCAAGAGACCCAGTACTTC. It yields the protein CASSLSGQETQYF.

The J gene is TRBJ2-7, the V gene TRBV11-2; the match to TRBD2 covers 11 bases. The ends lost 7 bases at V and 6 bases at J; junction bases unmatched: 11. This CDR3 has 15 amino acids. Germline-derived CDR1 and CDR2 are SGHAT and FQNNGV. CDR3 sequence: CASTYTSGGAGEQYF. Here the CDR3 DNA reads TGTGCCAGCACCTATACTAGCGGGGGTGCGGGCGAGCAGTACTTC.